A single sample gave rise to the 17 T cell receptor beta chains below, sequenced in a study of response to subunit inactivated influenza vaccine. TCRdb redid the calling of the RT-PCR reads with MiXCR, one entry per CDR3 protein. Found here are 650,000 to 700,000 distinct CDR3 sequences, about a sixth of them singletons; the top ten hold about 9.9%. Sequences were derived from PBMCs from blood, sampled less than 13 days after vaccination. The receptors were sampled from a man aged 45 to 65 who received an inactivated influenza vaccine.

V is TRBV24-1 and J is TRBJ2-1, with D possibly matching TRBD2 (5 bases). This CDR3 spans 19 amino acids. The germline V and J ends were trimmed by 2 bases and 0 bases, with 19 bases remaining between them. Germline CDR1 and CDR2: KGHDR and SFDVKD. CDR3 in DNA: TGTGCCACCAGTGATTCCAACCCCGGGGAAATAAGCTCCTACAATGAGCAGTTCTTC. It is translated as CATSDSNPGEISSYNEQFF.

The chain is built from TRBV5-1 and TRBJ2-5, with 8 positions matching TRBD2. The CDR3 consists of 16 residues. V gave up 4 bases and J gave up 5 bases; unmatched junction bases: 13. Germline CDR1 is SGHRS and CDR2 is YFSETQ. In DNA, the CDR3 is TGCGCCAGCAGCGTGGGGGGAGCGGGAGTCGAGGAGACCCAGTACTTC. Translated: CASSVGGAGVEETQYF.

This sequence joins TRBV7-3 and TRBJ2-1; D is uncertain. CDR3 length: 13 residues. Germline V gene lookup returns CDR1 SGHTA and CDR2 FQGTGA. V was shortened by 2 bases and J by 7 bases, with 9 bases between the two germline ends. The CDR3 coding sequence is TGTGCCAGCAGCTTAGTTCCCTCGAATGAGCAGTTCTTC. This sequence encodes CASSLVPSNEQFF.

The V call is TRBV4-3, the J call TRBJ2-2; D is unclear. Trimming removed 5 bases at V and 4 bases at J, with 8 bases between. The V gene's germline CDR1 is LGHNA and CDR2 YSLEER. The CDR3 runs 13 residues. CDR3 in DNA: TGCGCCAGCAGCTCTCAGGTCACCGGGGAGCTGTTTTTT. This encodes CASSSQVTGELFF.

The chain carries TRBV5-1 and TRBJ2-3; D call uncertain. Germline V gene data show CDR1 as SGHRS and CDR2 as YFSETQ. Trimming shortened V by 7 bases and J by 1 base, and 13 bases separated the two germline ends. This CDR3 region has 14 residues. The CDR3 DNA is TGCGCCAGCGCCTCCGGGCAGGGCACAGATACGCAGTATTTT. Translated, it gives CASASGQGTDTQYF.

V gene TRBV10-1 combines with J gene TRBJ2-3, with unresolved D. The ends were cut back, 4 bases at V and 5 bases at J, with 10 bases in the middle. Germline V gene lookup returns CDR1 WNHNN and CDR2 SYGVQD (reference sequence). The CDR3 has 13 residues. CDR3 amino acids: CASSGSMVDTQYF. The CDR3 DNA follows: TGCGCCAGCAGTGGTAGTATGGTAGATACGCAGTATTTT.

This clonotype was seen a handful of times. V usage is TRBV28 and J usage is TRBJ2-7; 11 bases map to TRBD2. Trimming took 5 bases from V and 6 from J; bases not matched to a gene: 9. Germline CDR1 and CDR2: MDHEN and SYDVKM. This CDR3 contains 15 residues. CDR3 DNA: TGTGCCAGCAGTCTACTAGCGGGAGAAAGTTCCGAGCAGTACTTC. Translation gives CASSLLAGESSEQYF.

The genes are TRBV7-9 and TRBJ2-5, with 7 bases identical to TRBD1. Germline V lookup: CDR1 SEHNR, CDR2 FQNEAQ (reference sequence). The CDR3 is 15 residues long. The V segment lost 5 bases and the J segment 3 bases; nucleotides outside the gene matches: 9. DNA for the CDR3: TGTGCCAGCAGCCTTTCCCTGGGACAGAAAGAGACCCAGTACTTC. The encoded protein is CASSLSLGQKETQYF. Full variable domain (rest looked up from reference TRBV7-9 and TRBJ2-5): DTGVSQNPRHKITKRGQNVTFRCDPISEHNRLYWYRQTLGQGPEFLTYFQNEAQLEKSRLLSDRFSAERPKGSFSTLEIQRTEQGDSAMYLCASSLSLGQKETQYFGPGTRLLVL.

The chain recombines TRBV7-2 with TRBJ1-1; D not resolved. Germline V gives CDR1 SGHTA, CDR2 FQGNSA. Between the trimmed V and J ends, which lost 5 bases and 1 base, there was a span of 8 bases. This CDR3 comprises 13 residues. In DNA, the CDR3 is TGTGCCAGCAGCAACTACAGGAACACTGAAGCTTTCTTT. Protein sequence: CASSNYRNTEAFF.

This clonotype has only a few counts. The rearrangement uses TRBV24-1 and TRBJ2-7, with 11 positions matching TRBD1. The V gene's germline CDR1 is KGHDR and CDR2 SFDVKD. The CDR3 length is 16 residues. Trimming took 5 bases from V and 3 from J; bases not matched to a gene: 8. CDR3 in amino acids: CATSAPGTGGFYEQYF. In DNA form, the CDR3 reads TGTGCCACCAGTGCCCCCGGGACAGGGGGTTTCTACGAGCAGTACTTC.

This clonotype appeared a few times. J is TRBJ1-5 and V is TRBV2, with 7 bases identical to TRBD1. This CDR3 spans 15 amino acids. Germline V CDR1 and CDR2: SNHLY, FYNNEI. The junction had 5 bases not matched to a gene; V was cut back by 2 bases and J by 4 bases. CDR3 protein: CASSEQGQRNQPQHF. The CDR3 DNA reads as TGTGCCAGCAGTGAACAGGGACAGAGAAATCAGCCCCAGCATTTT.

This clonotype was observed a few times. This chain links TRBV20-1 with TRBJ2-1; 9 nucleotides align to TRBD2. The CDR3 length is 14 residues. J gave up 9 bases and V 5 bases, and 11 bases lay outside the gene matches. Germline V lookup: CDR1 DFQATT, CDR2 SNEGSKA (reference sequence). The CDR3 reads CSAPTQREVGEQFF. CDR3 sequence (DNA): TGCAGTGCTCCGACCCAGCGGGAGGTTGGTGAGCAGTTCTTC.

Only one count was recorded for this clonotype. V usage is TRBV28 and J usage is TRBJ2-1; 7 bases agree with TRBD1. The junction had 15 bases not matched to a gene; V was cut back by 7 bases and J by 0 bases. CDR1 is MDHEN, CDR2 SYDVKM, per germline. The CDR3 loop spans 18 amino acids. CDR3 in amino acids: CASNQPRGGISSYNEQFF. The DNA for the CDR3 is TGTGCCAGCAATCAACCGAGAGGGGGCATAAGCTCCTACAATGAGCAGTTCTTC. Using reference TRBV28 and TRBJ2-1 for the parts outside the CDR3, the full variable domain is DVKVTQSSRYLVKRTGEKVFLECVQDMDHENMFWYRQDPGLGLRLIYFSYDVKMKEKGDIPEGYSVSREKKERFSLILESASTNQTSMYLCASNQPRGGISSYNEQFFGPGTRLTVL.

J is TRBJ1-1 and V is TRBV10-3, with 7 bases that match TRBD1. Germline CDR1 reads ENHRY; CDR2 reads SYGVKD. CDR3 size: 17 residues. V gave up 6 bases and J gave up 1 base; unmatched junction bases: 14. The CDR3 is CAISNRGDSGQNTEAFF. The CDR3 bases are TGTGCCATCAGCAATAGGGGGGACAGTGGCCAGAACACTGAAGCTTTCTTT.

This clonotype has just a few counts. The CDR3 DNA follows: TGTGCCAGCAGCTTGGCCGGGGTGCCCAATTCACCCCTCCACTTT. The encoded protein is CASSLAGVPNSPLHF. V gene TRBV5-6 combines with J gene TRBJ1-6; D call uncertain. The CDR3 sequence is 15 residues long. The V gene lost 0 bases and the J gene lost 7 bases, with 11 bases spanning the gap. The germline gives CDR1 SGHDT, CDR2 YYEEEE. The complete variable domain, with remaining parts taken from reference TRBV5-6 and TRBJ1-6, reads DAGVTQSPTHLIKTRGQQVTLRCSPKSGHDTVSWYQQALGQGPQFIFQYYEEEERQRGNFPDRFSGHQFPNYSSELNVNALLLGDSALYLCASSLAGVPNSPLHFGNGTRLTVT.

In this sample, this clonotype turned up many times. The CDR3, as DNA: TGTGCCAGCAGCCAAGGTGGGACCCCCGGGGAGCTGTTTTTT. Protein product: CASSQGGTPGELFF. The chain recombines TRBV4-2 with TRBJ2-2, with D perhaps TRBD1 or TRBD2 (5 bases each). CDR1 and CDR2 (germline): LGHNA, YNFKEQ. The CDR3 has 14 residues. The ends were cut back, 1 base at V and 6 bases at J, with 9 bases in the middle.

At least ten counts were recorded for this clonotype. The chain carries TRBV11-2 and TRBJ1-1; D may be TRBD1 (5 bases). Per the germline V gene, CDR1 is SGHAT and CDR2 is FQNNGV. Trimming shortened V by 1 base and J by 3 bases, and 18 bases separated the two germline ends. The CDR3 extends over 17 amino acids. CDR3 loop: CASSLVGRASQYTEAFF. CDR3 bases: TGTGCCAGCAGCTTAGTCGGCAGGGCTAGTCAATACACTGAAGCTTTCTTT.